Each of the 27 T cell receptor beta chains below was sequenced from the same sample in a study of cytomegalovirus exposure and HLA in healthy donors. PCR used 60 Vbeta primers and 13 Jbeta primers. TCRdb keeps only in-frame clones here, not all; method: immunoSEQ multiplex PCR. In the table there are about 130,000 clones, about 80% of which are singletons. The sequencing input was PBMCs. All receptors come from a man in his thirties or forties in good health and CMV-seropositive.

V gene TRBV6-4 combines with J gene TRBJ2-5; 7 bases are a match to TRBD2. V was pared by 0 bases and J by 5 bases, with 9 bases of the junction left unmatched. CDR3 length equals 16 residues. The germline V gene encodes CDR1 MRHNA and CDR2 SNTAGT. CDR3 in amino acids: CASSDSSGPTEETQYF. The CDR3 region has the DNA TGTGCCAGCAGTGACTCTAGCGGGCCTACCGAGGAGACCCAGTACTTC.

The rearrangement links TRBV18 to TRBJ2-1, with TRBD1 as a possible D gene (6 bases). Per germline, CDR1 KGHSH and CDR2 LQKENI. CDR3 length: 14 residues. The V end lost 2 bases, the J end lost 9 bases, and 14 bases lay between the germline ends. CDR3 protein: CASSPIRGEGEQFF. The CDR3 bases are TGTGCCAGCTCACCAATCAGGGGCGAAGGTGAGCAGTTCTTC. Combining the CDR3 with reference TRBV18 and TRBJ2-1 gives the whole variable domain NAGVMQNPRHLVRRRGQEARLRCSPMKGHSHVYWYRQLPEEGLKFMVYLQKENIIDESGMPKERFSAEFPKEGPSILRIQQVVRGDSAAYFCASSPIRGEGEQFFGPGTRLTVL.

Only one count was recorded for this clone. The chain links TRBV2 to TRBJ2-5; 10 bases agree with TRBD2. The junction had 2 bases not matched to a gene; V was cut back by 4 bases and J by 3 bases. The germline V gene has CDR1 SNHLY and CDR2 FYNNEI. This CDR3 comprises 14 residues. CDR3: CASSGTSGEETQYF. For the CDR3, the DNA is TGTGCCAGCAGTGGGACTAGCGGCGAAGAGACCCAGTACTTC. Supplemented by reference TRBV2 and TRBJ2-5, the full variable domain reads EPEVTQTPSHQVTQMGQEVILRCVPISNHLYFYWYRQILGQKVEFLVSFYNNEISEKSEIFDDQFSVERPDGSNFTLKIRSTKLEDSAMYFCASSGTSGEETQYFGPGTRLLVL.

The genes are TRBV19 and TRBJ2-3; 7 bases map to TRBD2. Trimming removed 6 bases from V and 6 bases from J; junction bases left unmatched: 0. This CDR3 has 11 residues. From germline, CDR1 is LNHDA and CDR2 SQIVND (reference sequence). CDR3 in amino acids: CASRGGDTQYF. CDR3 in DNA: TGTGCCAGTAGGGGAGGGGATACGCAGTATTTT.

This clone showed up just once. The rearrangement links TRBV27 to TRBJ1-5, with 8 bases lining up with TRBD1. Germline V gives CDR1 MNHEY, CDR2 SMNVEV (reference sequence). V dropped 5 bases and J dropped 5; count of bases not matched to a gene: 14. The length of the CDR3 is 17 residues. CDR3 coding DNA: TGTGCCAGCAGTAATGTCGCCGGGACAGGAGGTCATCAGCCCCAGCATTTT. It yields the protein CASSNVAGTGGHQPQHF.

This clone was recorded a few times. V usage is TRBV5-1 and J usage is TRBJ2-7, with TRBD2 identical over 8 bases. The germline V gene has CDR1 SGHRS and CDR2 YFSETQ. The CDR3 sequence is 14 residues long. Trimming at V came to 2 bases and at J to 2 bases, leaving 3 bases not matched to a gene. The CDR3 loop is CASSFLSGTYEQYF. In DNA form, the CDR3 reads TGCGCCAGCAGCTTCCTTAGCGGGACCTACGAGCAGTACTTC.

This clone turned up a few times. The chain combines TRBV18 with TRBJ2-7, with TRBD1 matching over 7 bases. The germline gives CDR1 KGHSH, CDR2 LQKENI. Losses at the gene ends were 3 bases for V and 2 bases for J; bases not matched to a gene: 10. There are 16 residues in the CDR3. CDR3 protein: CASSPRPGQSTYEQYF. The CDR3 nucleotides read TGTGCCAGCTCACCGAGACCGGGACAGTCTACCTACGAGCAGTACTTC.

The CDR3 region is CASSVGAEETQYF. The CDR3 bases are TGTGCCAGCAGCGTAGGAGCGGAAGAGACCCAGTACTTC. The chain employs TRBV9 and TRBJ2-5; possibly TRBD2 for D (5 bases). Per the germline V gene, CDR1 is SGDLS and CDR2 is YYNGEE. The CDR3 runs to 13 residues. Trimming took 0 bases from V and 3 from J, leaving 6 bases between them.

The CDR3 nucleotides read TGTGCCAGCAGCGAGGGACAGGGTCTGGACACTGAAGCTTTCTTT. It yields the protein CASSEGQGLDTEAFF. J is TRBJ1-1 and V is TRBV6-4, with TRBD1 matching 9 bases. Per the germline V gene, CDR1 is MRHNA and CDR2 is SNTAGT. Trimming took 6 bases from V and 3 from J; bases not matched to a gene: 8. This CDR3 comprises 15 residues.

CDR3 in DNA: TGCGCCAGCAGTAGCCGGGACAGCTCCTACAATGAGCAGTTCTTC. Its protein product is CASSSRDSSYNEQFF. The chain uses TRBV10-2 and TRBJ2-1; 7 positions agree with TRBD1. This CDR3 spans 15 amino acids. Germline lookup yields CDR1 WSHSY and CDR2 SAAADI. The ends lost 5 bases at V and 0 bases at J; junction bases unmatched: 4.

V gene TRBV18 combines with J gene TRBJ1-5, with 10 bases that match TRBD1. CDR3 length: 14 residues. V lost 6 bases and J lost 3; bases outside the gene matches: 2. Looked up from germline, CDR1 is KGHSH and CDR2 is LQKENI. The chain's CDR3 is CASSGTGDNQPQHF. The CDR3 DNA sequence: TGTGCCAGCTCCGGGACAGGGGACAATCAGCCCCAGCATTTT.

The chain combines TRBV5-1 with TRBJ2-3, with a weak D call TRBD2 (6 bases). CDR3 length: 15 amino acids. Looked up from germline, CDR1 is SGHRS and CDR2 is YFSETQ. V shed 0 bases and J shed 0 bases, with 8 bases lying between them. The CDR3 loop is CASSLGGTSTDTQYF. The CDR3 DNA reads as TGCGCCAGCAGCTTGGGGGGGACTAGCACAGATACGCAGTATTTT.

The gene calls are TRBV5-1 and TRBJ2-5; 12 bases are a match to TRBD2. From germline, CDR1 is SGHRS and CDR2 YFSETQ. The CDR3 is made up of 15 amino acids. The ends lost 4 bases at V and 2 bases at J; junction bases unmatched: 3. For the CDR3, the DNA is TGCGCCAGCAGCGTGACTAGCGGGAGTCAAGAGACCCAGTACTTC. Its translation is CASSVTSGSQETQYF.

V and J are TRBV5-1 and TRBJ1-6; TRBD1 aligns across 7 bases. This CDR3 is 15 amino acids long. Trimming cost V 5 bases and J 3 bases; bases outside gene matches: 5. Germline-derived CDR1 and CDR2 are SGHRS and YFSETQ. This CDR3 reads CASRRDSLYNSPLHF. CDR3 DNA: TGCGCCAGCAGACGGGACAGTCTCTATAATTCACCCCTCCACTTT.

On this clone: Germline and junction disagree at one end, which may indicate a read error. The chain links TRBV7-9 to TRBJ2-7; D perhaps matches TRBD2 (5 bases). CDR1 and CDR2 (germline): SEHNR, FQNEAQ (reference sequence). This CDR3 spans 12 amino acids. The CDR3 DNA is TGTTCCAGCAGCTACGGGGATGGCGAGCAGTACTTC. It translates to CSSSYGDGEQYF.

This chain connects TRBV2 to TRBJ2-3; 12 nucleotides align to TRBD2. Germline assignment: CDR1 SNHLY and CDR2 FYNNEI. The CDR3 has 18 residues. V was clipped by 6 bases and J by 0 bases; unmatched bases: 10. CDR3 nucleotide sequence: TGTGCCAGCAGGACTAGCGGGGGCATCCCCTTAAGCACAGATACGCAGTATTTT. It translates to CASRTSGGIPLSTDTQYF.

This clone was seen once. This chain links TRBV6-5 with TRBJ1-1, with 8 bases aligning to TRBD1. The CDR3 is 15 amino acids. The J segment lost 3 bases and the V segment lost 5 bases, leaving 8 bases of the junction unmatched. The germline gives CDR1 MNHEY, CDR2 SVGAGI. CDR3 amino acids: CASSRTGMGDTEAFF. CDR3 DNA sequence: TGTGCCAGCAGTAGGACAGGGATGGGCGACACTGAAGCTTTCTTT.

This chain connects TRBV28 to TRBJ2-7; TRBD1 matches 9 bases. Germline values: CDR1 MDHEN, CDR2 SYDVKM. The CDR3 has 16 residues. Losses at the gene ends were 2 bases for V and 7 bases for J; bases not matched to a gene: 12. CDR3 sequence reads: CASSLGSLDRGWEQYF. The CDR3 nucleotides are TGTGCCAGCAGTTTAGGAAGTTTGGACAGGGGTTGGGAGCAGTACTTC.

The chain is built from TRBV18 and TRBJ2-5, with D maybe TRBD1 (6 bases). Germline V gene sequence: CDR1 KGHSH, CDR2 LQKENI. Between the trimmed V and J ends, which lost 3 bases and 1 base, there was a span of 12 bases. CDR3 length: 15 amino acids. In nucleotides, the CDR3 is TGTGCCAGCTCACCCGCCCGAGGGGGCCAAGAGACCCAGTACTTC. The encoded protein is CASSPARGGQETQYF.

In DNA form, the CDR3 reads TGTGCCAGCGGTAAGCGGGGGGGACCCGAAGATACGCAGTATTTT. This sequence encodes CASGKRGGPEDTQYF. V usage is TRBV11-3 and J usage is TRBJ2-3; 10 nucleotides line up with TRBD2. V was pared by 8 bases and J by 5 bases, with 10 bases of the junction left unmatched. The CDR3 runs 15 residues. Germline CDR1 SGHNT, CDR2 YENEEA.

This clone occurred a few times. This sequence joins TRBV5-6 and TRBJ1-1, with a tentative D call TRBD1 (6 bases). Germline CDR1 is SGHDT and CDR2 is YYEEEE. V was trimmed by 5 bases and J by 1 base, leaving 6 bases between them. The CDR3 loop spans 12 amino acids. The CDR3 loop reads CASRQGNTEAFF. As DNA, the CDR3 is TGTGCCAGCAGACAGGGGAACACTGAAGCTTTCTTT.

Turning to this clone: A read error may produce the germline difference seen at one junction end. This rearrangement joins TRBV5-1 to TRBJ1-5; D unresolved. The germline CDR1 and CDR2 sequences are SGHRS and YFSETQ. There are 15 residues in the CDR3. CDR3 bases: TGCGCTAGCAGCTTGGAGCCCCATAGCAATCAGCCCCAGCATTTT. Protein sequence: CASSLEPHSNQPQHF. Variable domain in full (rest from reference TRBV5-1 and TRBJ1-5): KAGVTQTPRYLIKTRGQQVTLSCSPISGHRSVSWYQQTPGQGLQFLFEYFSETQRNKGNFPGRFSGRQFSNSRSEMNVSTLELGDSALYLCASSLEPHSNQPQHFGDGTRLSIL.

This chain joins TRBV18 and TRBJ2-7; a weak D match, TRBD1 (6 bases). The CDR3 is 15 amino acids. Trimming cost V 3 bases and J 0 bases, with 12 bases left between them. Germline V gene sequence: CDR1 KGHSH, CDR2 LQKENI. CDR3 DNA sequence: TGTGCCAGCTCACCTCGAAGGGACAACTCCTACGAGCAGTACTTC. Encoded protein: CASSPRRDNSYEQYF.

The chain is built from TRBV7-3 and TRBJ2-1; weak D call: TRBD1 (6 bases). This CDR3 is built from 15 residues. The V gene's germline CDR1 is SGHTA and CDR2 FQGTGA. Trimming cost V 3 bases and J 0 bases, with 9 bases left between them. The DNA of the CDR3 is TGTGCCAGCAGCTTTCAGGGGAGCTCCTACAATGAGCAGTTCTTC. Residues: CASSFQGSSYNEQFF.

The V call is TRBV7-9, the J call TRBJ2-5, with TRBD1 matching 7 bases. CDR3 length: 13 residues. Unmatched junction bases numbered 4, after V lost 5 bases and J lost 4 bases. Germline V CDR1 and CDR2: SEHNR, FQNEAQ (reference sequence). DNA for the CDR3: TGTGCCAGCAGCCACAGGGGCCTAGAGACCCAGTACTTC. Translation: CASSHRGLETQYF.

The CDR3 DNA reads TGTGCCAGCAGCCGGGACAGGGACCCCCAAGAGACCCAGTACTTC. Translation gives CASSRDRDPQETQYF. The V and J genes are TRBV2 and TRBJ2-5, with 9 bases matching TRBD1. The V segment lost 6 bases and the J segment 1 base; nucleotides outside the gene matches: 6. The CDR3 runs 15 residues. The germline V gene has CDR1 SNHLY and CDR2 FYNNEI.

This sequence joins TRBV19 and TRBJ1-1, with 9 bases matching TRBD1. Germline CDR1 LNHDA, CDR2 SQIVND (reference sequence). Trimming cost V 9 bases and J 0 bases; bases outside gene matches: 8. This CDR3 has 15 amino acids. Here the CDR3 DNA reads TGTGCCAGCCCCCGGACAGGGGCCTTGAACACTGAAGCTTTCTTT. This encodes CASPRTGALNTEAFF.